The 31 T cell receptor beta chains in this list originate from one sample, sequenced in a study of cytomegalovirus exposure and HLA in healthy donors (dated by TCRdb to 2015 to 2018). The protocol used for the library was the immunoSEQ multiplex PCR assay. The multiplex PCR relied on a mix of 60 forward primers for TCR Vbeta segments and 13 reverse primers for TCR Jbeta segments. The immuneACCESS repertoire file appears here via TCRdb, limited to in-frame rearrangements. These files lack a portion of the clones; in checked studies, under half of the deficit traces to unresolved V genes, and the cause of the others is not known. The table of this sample itemizes about 130,000 clones. The ten top clones hold 1% of the sample. The sample comprised PBMCs. The receptors here all came from a man in his late teens or twenties in good health and CMV-seronegative.

The V gene is TRBV27, the J gene TRBJ2-2; 9 nucleotides agree with TRBD1. There are 17 residues in the CDR3. The V and J ends lost 1 base and 2 bases, in that order; junction bases with no gene match: 5. Per germline, CDR1 MNHEY and CDR2 SMNVEV (reference sequence). In nucleotides, the CDR3 is TGTGCCAGCAGTTTATGGACAGGGGTCGATAACACCGGGGAGCTGTTTTTT. Protein product: CASSLWTGVDNTGELFF.

The chain carries TRBV10-3 and TRBJ2-3; D possibly corresponds to TRBD1 (5 bases). The V gene's germline CDR1 is ENHRY and CDR2 SYGVKD. This CDR3 is built from 14 residues. Trimming pared 4 bases from V and 2 bases from J, leaving 10 bases between. The CDR3 region is CAISVGRDTDTQYF. The CDR3 nucleotides are TGTGCCATCAGTGTGGGCAGGGACACAGATACGCAGTATTTT.

The rearrangement uses TRBV15 and TRBJ1-2; the D gene is possibly TRBD1 (6 bases). Trimming left V 4 bases short and J 4 bases short, with 13 bases between. Germline V CDR1 and CDR2: LNHNV, YYDKDF (reference sequence). The CDR3 consists of 14 residues. CDR3 region: CATSNGRGTYGYTF. The CDR3 DNA follows: TGTGCCACCAGCAACGGTAGGGGGACCTATGGCTACACCTTC. The whole variable domain, filled in from reference TRBV15 and TRBJ1-2, reads DAMVIQNPRYQVTQFGKPVTLSCSQTLNHNVMYWYQQKSSQAPKLLFHYYDKDFNNEADTPDNFQSRRPNTSFCFLDIRSPGLGDTAMYLCATSNGRGTYGYTFGSGTRLTVV.

This chain links TRBV7-3 with TRBJ2-2, with D possibly matching TRBD1 (6 bases). The V and J ends lost 6 bases and 1 base respectively, with 15 bases between them. Germline CDR1 and CDR2: SGHTA and FQGTGA. This CDR3 region has 16 residues. The chain's CDR3 is CASSLPTGMNTGELFF. CDR3 coding DNA: TGTGCCAGCAGTCTTCCTACAGGGATGAACACCGGGGAGCTGTTTTTT. Full variable domain (missing parts from reference TRBV7-3 and TRBJ2-2): GAGVSQTPSNKVTEKGKYVELRCDPISGHTALYWYRQSLGQGPEFLIYFQGTGAADDSGLPNDRFFAVRPEGSVSTLKIQRTERGDSAVYLCASSLPTGMNTGELFFGEGSRLTVL.

This chain joins TRBV4-1 and TRBJ2-1; the match to TRBD2 covers 8 bases. This CDR3 contains 16 residues. Germline trimming cut 3 bases from V and 9 bases from J; bases unmatched to any gene: 13. The germline CDR1 and CDR2 sequences are MGHRA and YSYEKL. The CDR3 DNA follows: TGCGCCAGCAGCCAGGCACCAGCGGGAGTCCCTTTTGAGCAGTTCTTC. Translation: CASSQAPAGVPFEQFF.

CDR3 region: CASSSRTGGAEQYF. CDR3 DNA: TGTGCCAGCAGCTCCCGGACAGGGGGCGCCGAGCAGTACTTC. The chain links TRBV5-4 to TRBJ2-7, with 11 bases lining up with TRBD1. The J segment lost 6 bases and the V segment lost 3 bases, leaving 5 bases of the junction unmatched. This CDR3 is built from 14 residues. In germline, CDR1 is SGHNT, CDR2 YYREEE (reference sequence).

The chain has TRBV7-9 and TRBJ2-3; a weak D match, TRBD2 (5 bases). Trimming took 4 bases from V and 1 from J, leaving 18 bases between them. From germline, CDR1 is SEHNR and CDR2 FQNEAQ (reference sequence). The CDR3 loop spans 17 amino acids. The CDR3 nucleotides read TGTGCCAGCAGCTCCACCGGGGTACAGCGCGGCACAGATACGCAGTATTTT. This gives the protein CASSSTGVQRGTDTQYF.

The chain links TRBV9 to TRBJ2-2, with D possibly TRBD1 on 5 matching bases. Trimming took off 3 bases at V and 5 bases at J, with 20 bases between the two ends. CDR3 length: 17 residues. CDR1 and CDR2 (germline): SGDLS, YYNGEE. Here the CDR3 DNA reads TGTGCCAGCAGCGCCTACAATCTCCAGGGTAGGACCGGGGAGCTGTTTTTT. Translated, it gives CASSAYNLQGRTGELFF.

The chain recombines TRBV30 with TRBJ1-5; no clear D gene. The CDR3 has 13 residues. CDR1 and CDR2 (germline): GTSNPN, SVGIG (reference sequence). V shed 4 bases and J shed 0 bases, with 7 bases lying between them. The CDR3 sequence is CAWTGNSNQPQHF. The CDR3 nucleotides read TGTGCCTGGACAGGTAATAGCAATCAGCCCCAGCATTTT.

The rearrangement joins TRBV30 to TRBJ1-2; D is unresolved. Germline loops: CDR1 GTSNPN, CDR2 SVGIG (reference sequence). The CDR3 loop spans 11 amino acids. The V end lost 5 bases, the J end lost 7 bases, and 11 bases lay between the germline ends. The CDR3 sequence: CAWYLEGGYTF. The CDR3 nucleotides read TGTGCCTGGTACCTCGAGGGTGGCTACACCTTC.

The chain uses TRBV5-1 and TRBJ2-7; 8 positions agree with TRBD2. J gave up 0 bases and V 1 base, and 6 bases lay outside the gene matches. The germline CDR1 and CDR2 sequences are SGHRS and YFSETQ. The CDR3 consists of 16 residues. The CDR3 bases are TGCGCCAGCAGCTTGCTATTAGCGGGAAGCTCCTACGAGCAGTACTTC. The encoded protein is CASSLLLAGSSYEQYF.

V and J are TRBV2 and TRBJ2-1, with 13 positions matching TRBD2. With V trimmed by 4 bases and J by 7 bases, 7 bases remained unmatched. CDR3 length: 16 residues. Germline V CDR1 and CDR2: SNHLY, FYNNEI. In DNA, the CDR3 is TGTGCCAGCAGTGCCGCGACTAGCGGGGGGCAGAATGAGCAGTTCTTC. Protein: CASSAATSGGQNEQFF.

The chain joins TRBV18 to TRBJ1-1; 8 bases agree with TRBD1. J lost 3 bases, V lost 4 bases, and 4 bases had no gene match. Germline loops: CDR1 KGHSH, CDR2 LQKENI. CDR3 length equals 14 residues. CDR3 region: CASSRLDRDTEAFF. Written as DNA, the CDR3 is TGTGCCAGCTCACGTTTGGACAGGGACACTGAAGCTTTCTTT.

This chain connects TRBV19 to TRBJ1-1; tentatively, D is TRBD1 (5 bases). V was shortened by 6 bases and J by 3 bases, with 14 bases between the two germline ends. This CDR3 has 14 amino acids. Germline V gene sequence: CDR1 LNHDA, CDR2 SQIVND (reference sequence). The CDR3 here is CASSPKRGHTEAFF. CDR3 in DNA: TGTGCCAGTAGCCCGAAAAGGGGCCACACTGAAGCTTTCTTT.

DNA of the CDR3: TGCGCCAGCAGCTTGATGGCGGGTAGCAATCAGCCCCAGCATTTT. Translated, it gives CASSLMAGSNQPQHF. V and J are TRBV5-1 and TRBJ1-5, with D uncertain. This CDR3 has 15 amino acids. V gave up 1 base and J gave up 0 bases, with 8 bases separating them. Germline V gene data show CDR1 as SGHRS and CDR2 as YFSETQ.

The chain uses TRBV28 and TRBJ2-3; D may be TRBD2 (5 bases). CDR1 is MDHEN and CDR2 is SYDVKM in the germline V gene. This CDR3 spans 15 amino acids. V shed 6 bases and J shed 0 bases, with 13 bases lying between them. The CDR3 sequence is CASSHRAASTDTQYF. In DNA form, the CDR3 reads TGTGCCAGCAGCCATAGAGCGGCTAGCACAGATACGCAGTATTTT.

The rearrangement uses TRBV2 and TRBJ1-1, with D unresolved. The CDR3 has 12 residues. Germline assignment: CDR1 SNHLY and CDR2 FYNNEI. V gave up 2 bases and J gave up 5 bases, with 6 bases separating them. Here the CDR3 DNA reads TGTGCCAGCAGTGAATTCCTGACTGAAGCTTTCTTT. It specifies CASSEFLTEAFF.

The chain links TRBV5-4 to TRBJ2-2; 14 bases map to TRBD2. Germline CDR1 reads SGHNT; CDR2 reads YYREEE (reference sequence). V gave up 3 bases and J gave up 8 bases; unmatched junction bases: 6. The CDR3 extends over 16 amino acids. The chain's CDR3 is CASSSGLAGASGELFF. The CDR3 nucleotides read TGTGCCAGCAGCTCGGGACTAGCGGGAGCATCTGGGGAGCTGTTTTTT.

The chain uses TRBV6-1 and TRBJ1-2; D is unresolved. The ends were cut back, 2 bases at V and 7 bases at J, with 14 bases in the middle. Germline V gives CDR1 MNHNS, CDR2 SASEGT. The CDR3 length is 14 residues. This CDR3 is CASSESAGMGGYTF. CDR3 DNA sequence: TGTGCCAGCAGTGAATCGGCGGGGATGGGTGGCTACACCTTC.

The gene calls are TRBV5-1 and TRBJ1-5; D is perhaps TRBD1 (5 bases). Germline V gene sequence: CDR1 SGHRS, CDR2 YFSETQ. The CDR3 runs 14 residues. V lost 0 bases and J 5 bases, leaving 9 bases between the germline ends. Here the CDR3 DNA reads TGCGCCAGCAGCTTGGAGGGGTTGGATCAGCCCCAGCATTTT. Residues: CASSLEGLDQPQHF.

J is TRBJ2-3 and V is TRBV5-6; 12 bases align to TRBD2. J was trimmed by 3 bases and V by 2 bases; bases with no gene match: 4. CDR1 and CDR2 (germline): SGHDT, YYEEEE. This CDR3 is 16 amino acids long. The DNA for the CDR3 is TGTGCCAGCAGCTTACGACTAGCGGGAGATACAGATACGCAGTATTTT. This sequence encodes CASSLRLAGDTDTQYF.

The chain combines TRBV19 with TRBJ2-7; the D gene is possibly TRBD1 (5 bases). The CDR3 length is 17 residues. Trimming stripped 4 bases from V and 1 base from J, with 20 bases between. Looked up from germline, CDR1 is LNHDA and CDR2 is SQIVND (reference sequence). CDR3 region: CASSTLTGIFASYEQYF. The CDR3 DNA follows: TGTGCCAGTAGTACCCTAACAGGAATTTTTGCTTCCTACGAGCAGTACTTC.

This chain joins TRBV29-1 and TRBJ2-3, with 8 positions matching TRBD1. Germline V gene sequence: CDR1 SQVTM, CDR2 ANQGSEA. Losses at the gene ends were 7 bases for V and 4 bases for J; bases not matched to a gene: 10. CDR3 size: 14 residues. The CDR3 DNA follows: TGCAGCGGATCGAACAGGGGGTGGGCAGATACGCAGTATTTT. It yields the protein CSGSNRGWADTQYF.

The chain carries TRBV18 and TRBJ2-5, with a possible D match to TRBD1 (7 bases). The CDR3 has 13 amino acids. The germline V and J ends were trimmed by 5 bases and 5 bases, with 12 bases remaining between them. The V gene's germline CDR1 is KGHSH and CDR2 LQKENI. The CDR3 sequence: CASSTQGRETQYF. The CDR3 DNA sequence: TGTGCCAGCTCAACACAGGGGAGGGAGACCCAGTACTTC.

This rearrangement joins TRBV6-4 to TRBJ1-1; 7 bases line up with TRBD1. Germline V gene lookup returns CDR1 MRHNA and CDR2 SNTAGT. This CDR3 has 14 residues. V shed 0 bases, J shed 10 bases, and the junction held 8 bases outside the gene matches. The DNA of the CDR3 is TGTGCCAGCAGTGACTCGGCAGGGGGTGGGTTAGCTTTCTTT. It specifies CASSDSAGGGLAFF.

The chain employs TRBV6-5 and TRBJ1-1; TRBD1 matches 8 bases. V trimming: 5 bases; J trimming: 0 bases; junction bases outside the gene matches: 5. In germline, CDR1 is MNHEY, CDR2 SVGAGI. CDR3 length equals 15 residues. The DNA of the CDR3 is TGTGCCAGCAGTCCAGACAGGGGCCTGAACACTGAAGCTTTCTTT. Protein product: CASSPDRGLNTEAFF.

The J gene is TRBJ1-2, the V gene TRBV28; D remains ambiguous. The V gene lost 3 bases and the J gene lost 8 bases, with 19 bases spanning the gap. The V gene's germline CDR1 is MDHEN and CDR2 SYDVKM. CDR3 length equals 15 residues. CDR3 nucleotides: TGTGCCAGCAGTTTTTTAGACGCTATTGGGGAGGGCTACACCTTC. It codes for CASSFLDAIGEGYTF.

V usage is TRBV19 and J usage is TRBJ2-5, with TRBD2 matching over 9 bases. Trimming cost V 4 bases and J 3 bases; bases outside gene matches: 6. CDR1 is LNHDA, CDR2 SQIVND, per germline (reference sequence). This CDR3 has 15 residues. The CDR3 loop is CASSRSASGEETQYF. The CDR3, as DNA: TGTGCCAGTAGTAGGTCTGCTAGCGGGGAAGAGACCCAGTACTTC.

The chain links TRBV2 to TRBJ2-7; D is perhaps TRBD2 (5 bases). This CDR3 is built from 12 residues. From germline, CDR1 is SNHLY and CDR2 FYNNEI. Trimming removed 9 bases from V and 5 bases from J, with 14 bases in between. CDR3 DNA sequence: TGTGCCAGGGGGAGAAGGAGTGACGAGCAGTACTTC. Translated: CARGRRSDEQYF.

Concerning this clone itself: At the DNA level, this CDR3 is encoded by other sequences in the same sample as well. The V call is TRBV6-5, the J call TRBJ1-2; no definite D call. The ends were cut back, 6 bases at V and 0 bases at J, with 11 bases in the middle. The V gene's germline CDR1 is MNHEY and CDR2 SVGAGI. The CDR3 consists of 14 residues. The CDR3 loop reads CASSYSVTNYGYTF. DNA of the CDR3: TGTGCCAGCAGCTACAGCGTAACTAACTATGGCTACACCTTC.

The chain links TRBV6-5 to TRBJ1-2; TRBD1 matches at 8 bases. The CDR3 has 12 amino acids. Germline CDR1 and CDR2: MNHEY and SVGAGI. J was trimmed by 8 bases and V by 6 bases; bases with no gene match: 5. Written as DNA, the CDR3 is TGTGCCAGCAGAGGGACAGGAGGAGGCTACACCTTC. This codes for CASRGTGGGYTF.